This record covers a single TCR beta chain. Its matching antigen is unknown. V lost 5 bases and J lost 8; bases outside the gene matches: 14. Per germline, CDR1 MDHEN and CDR2 SYDVKM. CDR3 length: 15 amino acids. The record originates from a study of cytomegalovirus exposure and HLA in healthy donors. The study's findings and limits: Most TCR sequences showed up rarely, but some public TCRs showed up in many donors. Confirmation in vitro established that a few CMV-associated chains were specific for CMV antigens. Listed as cytomegalovirus-associated were over 150 TCR beta chains. The classifier reportedly diagnosed cytomegalovirus status with high specificity and sensitivity.

The protocol was immunoSEQ multiplex PCR, while the TCRdb copy is restricted to in-frame clones and leaves out a portion. The sample lists some 150,000 clones, 88% occurring once. The chain combines TRBV28 with TRBJ1-2; 7 positions agree with TRBD1. What was sequenced was PBMCs. The TCR was taken from a man aged 18-30 years in good health and CMV-seronegative. CDR3 DNA: TGTGCCAGCAGTCCCAGGGGGTTTTCACCTGGGGGCTACACCTTC. Its translation: CASSPRGFSPGGYTF.